These T cell receptor beta chains were read from a single sample in a study of cytomegalovirus exposure and HLA in healthy donors. TCRdb keeps only in-frame clones here, not all; method: immunoSEQ multiplex PCR. The profile shows approximately 220,000 clones, about three quarters of them singletons. Specimen: PBMCs. All receptors come from a man between 18 and 35 years old in good health and CMV-seronegative. Both conserved end residues are part of each CDR3. A D gene is named only where the DNA matches it firmly. Size values are once, few and many counts, or a class for expanded clones, and some rows have none.

d_call	j_call	v_call	clone_size	cdr3_nt	cdr3_aa
TRBD1	TRBJ2-1	TRBV4-2	.	TGTGCCAGCAGCGAATCCTTGATAGGGACAGGCTACAATGAGCAGTTCTTC	CASSESLIGTGYNEQFF
TRBD1	TRBJ1-2	TRBV9	.	TGTGCCAGCAGCGTAGCGCCGACAGGGACGAACTATGGCTACACCTTC	CASSVAPTGTNYGYTF
TRBD1	TRBJ2-1	TRBV7-9	.	TGTGCCAGCAGCGCACAACACAGGGGGAACTACAATGAGCAGTTCTTC	CASSAQHRGNYNEQFF
TRBD1	TRBJ1-3	TRBV7-9	.	TGTGCCAGCAGCTTAGCGCTAACAGGGGAAGGAAACACCATATATTTT	CASSLALTGEGNTIYF
TRBD2	TRBJ2-3	TRBV9	.	TGTGCCAGCAGCCATGGACTAGTTGGCACAGATACGCAGTATTTT	CASSHGLVGTDTQYF
.	TRBJ1-6	TRBV30	.	TGTGCCTGGAGTGTACTTAAAGGGGATAATTCACCCCTCCACTTT	CAWSVLKGDNSPLHF
.	TRBJ2-7	TRBV6-1	.	TGTGCCAGCAGTGAGAGCTACGAGCAGTACTTC	CASSESYEQYF
.	TRBJ2-2	TRBV6-5	.	TGTGCCAGCAGTTCCACAGGGTTCGGATCCGCCGGGGAGCTGTTTTTT	CASSSTGFGSAGELFF
.	TRBJ1-2	TRBV28	.	TGTGCCAGCGTAACCTCAGGGAGGGGAGGCTACACCTTC	CASVTSGRGGYTF
TRBD1	TRBJ1-5	TRBV2	once	TGTGCCAGCAGTGGACAGGGTTTAGCACAAGCCCAGCATTTT	CASSGQGLAQAQHF
TRBD1	TRBJ2-1	TRBV4-3	.	TGCGCCAGCAGCCAAAAGACAGGGAGTGAGCAGTTCTTC	CASSQKTGSEQFF
TRBD1	TRBJ2-7	TRBV19	.	TGTGCCAGTAGCCAGGACAGGGGAGCCTACGAGCAGTACTTC	CASSQDRGAYEQYF
TRBD2	TRBJ2-1	TRBV6-5	.	TGTGCCAGCAGTCCGGGACTAGCGGTTTACAATGAGCAGTTCTTC	CASSPGLAVYNEQFF
.	TRBJ2-2	TRBV30	few	TGTGCCTTGATTAGCGGCATTGTGGGGGAGCTGTTTTTT	CALISGIVGELFF
.	TRBJ2-7	TRBV10-3	.	TGTGCCATCAGTGATGGCCAGATCTACGAGCAGTACTTC	CAISDGQIYEQYF
.	TRBJ1-3	TRBV30	few	TGTGCCTGGAGTGCCCCCGGGTCCCCCTCTGGAAACACCATATATTTT	CAWSAPGSPSGNTIYF
TRBD1	TRBJ2-7	TRBV6-6	.	TGTGCCAGCAGTTACAGGGACAGGGGTTACGAGCAGTACTTC	CASSYRDRGYEQYF
TRBD2	TRBJ2-1	TRBV7-9	.	TGTGCCAGCAGCTTAATCCTAGCGGGTAGCAATGAGCAGTTCTTC	CASSLILAGSNEQFF
.	TRBJ2-3	TRBV7-2	once	TGTGCCAGCAGCTTAGCGGGGGCCTCCACAGATACGCAGTATTTT	CASSLAGASTDTQYF
TRBD2	TRBJ2-3	TRBV2	.	TGTGCCAGCAGGGGCGGGGGGGATAGCACAGATACGCAGTATTTT	CASRGGGDSTDTQYF
.	TRBJ2-7	TRBV4-3	.	TGCGCCAGCAGCCAAGAAGAACAGCTCGAGCAGTACTTC	CASSQEEQLEQYF
TRBD1	TRBJ1-2	TRBV2	.	TGTGCCACCGGACAGGCCGGCGCCAACTATGGCTACACCTTC	CATGQAGANYGYTF
.	TRBJ2-2	TRBV5-1	.	TGCGCCAGCAGCTTTGCAGGGGCCGCGAACACCGGGGAGCTGTTTTTT	CASSFAGAANTGELFF
TRBD1	TRBJ1-3	TRBV25-1	once	TGTGCCAGCAGTGACGACAGGGTTGGAGGAAACACCATATATTTT	CASSDDRVGGNTIYF
TRBD2	TRBJ2-7	TRBV6-6	.	TGTGCCAGCAGTTACTCCGGGGCTAGCGGTCCCGAGCAGTACTTC	CASSYSGASGPEQYF
.	TRBJ1-5	TRBV19	once	TGTGCCAGTAGTATAGAGGGCATCCATAGCAATCAGCCCCAGCATTTT	CASSIEGIHSNQPQHF
.	TRBJ1-5	TRBV30	.	TGTGCCTGGAGTGTACAGGCAAATCAGCCCCAGCATTTT	CAWSVQANQPQHF
TRBD1	TRBJ1-2	TRBV7-2	once	TGTGCCAGCAGCTCCTCGACAGGGTCCTATGGCTACACCTTC	CASSSSTGSYGYTF
.	TRBJ1-5	TRBV19	.	TGTGCCAGTAGTACCCCGGGACTAGGCAATCAGCCCCAGCATTTT	CASSTPGLGNQPQHF
TRBD1	TRBJ1-2	TRBV5-1	few	TGCGCCAGCAGCACAGGGGCAGCCTATGGCTACACCTTC	CASSTGAAYGYTF
.	TRBJ1-1	TRBV19	few	TGTGCCAGTAGTATCAGAGGGCTGGAAAACACTGAAGCTTTCTTT	CASSIRGLENTEAFF
TRBD2	TRBJ2-5	TRBV4-2	few	TGTGCCAGCAGCAGGACTAGCGGGGGGGATTTCCAAGAGACCCAGTACTTC	CASSRTSGGDFQETQYF
.	TRBJ1-2	TRBV20-1	.	TGCAGTGCCACGATCGGGGATGGCTACACCTTC	CSATIGDGYTF
TRBD1	TRBJ1-5	TRBV2	.	TGTGCCAGCAGTGCGGAAGCAGGGGGCACTCAGCCCCAGCATTTT	CASSAEAGGTQPQHF
TRBD1	TRBJ1-5	TRBV30	.	TGTGCCTGGAGTGGAGGGGGCAGTCAGCCCCAGCATTTT	CAWSGGGSQPQHF
.	TRBJ2-1	TRBV7-8	.	TGTGCCAGCAGCTTGGTGGCGGGCTCCTACAATGAGCAGTTCTTC	CASSLVAGSYNEQFF
.	TRBJ1-2	TRBV6-6	few	TGTGCCAGCAGTTACGGGGGGAACTATGGCTACACCTTC	CASSYGGNYGYTF
.	TRBJ2-2	TRBV6-6	.	TGTGCCAGCAGAAAGGGGCAGAACACCGGGGAGCTGTTTTTT	CASRKGQNTGELFF
.	TRBJ2-4	TRBV7-8	.	TGTGCCAGCTCCTCCAGGGGAAACATTCAGTACTTC	CASSSRGNIQYF
.	TRBJ1-2	TRBV15	few	TGTGCCACCAGCAGAGGGGAGGGAAGGCCCAACTATGGCTACACCTTC	CATSRGEGRPNYGYTF
.	TRBJ2-3	TRBV27	.	TGTGCCAGCGCCCACGTCGGGATCTCTCACACAGATACGCAGTATTTT	CASAHVGISHTDTQYF
TRBD1	TRBJ1-1	TRBV4-3	.	TGCGCCAGCAGCCTTCTACAGGGGGCGAACACTGAAGCTTTCTTT	CASSLLQGANTEAFF
.	TRBJ1-2	TRBV2	.	TGTGCCAGCAGGGAACGGGATGGCTACACCTTC	CASRERDGYTF